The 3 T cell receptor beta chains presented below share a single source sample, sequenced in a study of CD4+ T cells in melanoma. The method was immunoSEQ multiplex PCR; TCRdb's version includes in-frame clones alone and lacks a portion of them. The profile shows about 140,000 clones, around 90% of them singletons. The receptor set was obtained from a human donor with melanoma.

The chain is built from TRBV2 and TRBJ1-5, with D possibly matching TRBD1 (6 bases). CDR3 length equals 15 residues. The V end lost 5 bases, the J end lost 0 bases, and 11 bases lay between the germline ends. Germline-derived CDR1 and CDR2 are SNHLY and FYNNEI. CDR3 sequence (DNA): TGTGCCAGCAGTCAGACAGGTTTTAGCAATCAGCCCCAGCATTTT. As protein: CASSQTGFSNQPQHF.

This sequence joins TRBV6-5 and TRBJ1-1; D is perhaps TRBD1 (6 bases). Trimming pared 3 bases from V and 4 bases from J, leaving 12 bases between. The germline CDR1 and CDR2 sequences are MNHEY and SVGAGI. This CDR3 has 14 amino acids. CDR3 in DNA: TGTGCCAGCAGTTATTTGGGGGCCGGCACTGAAGCTTTCTTT. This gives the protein CASSYLGAGTEAFF.

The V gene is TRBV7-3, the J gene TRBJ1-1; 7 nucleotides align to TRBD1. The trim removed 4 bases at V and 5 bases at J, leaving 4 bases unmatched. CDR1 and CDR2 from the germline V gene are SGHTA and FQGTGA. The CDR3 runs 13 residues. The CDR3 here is CASSSQGRTEAFF. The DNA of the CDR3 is TGTGCCAGCAGCTCACAGGGGAGGACTGAAGCTTTCTTT.